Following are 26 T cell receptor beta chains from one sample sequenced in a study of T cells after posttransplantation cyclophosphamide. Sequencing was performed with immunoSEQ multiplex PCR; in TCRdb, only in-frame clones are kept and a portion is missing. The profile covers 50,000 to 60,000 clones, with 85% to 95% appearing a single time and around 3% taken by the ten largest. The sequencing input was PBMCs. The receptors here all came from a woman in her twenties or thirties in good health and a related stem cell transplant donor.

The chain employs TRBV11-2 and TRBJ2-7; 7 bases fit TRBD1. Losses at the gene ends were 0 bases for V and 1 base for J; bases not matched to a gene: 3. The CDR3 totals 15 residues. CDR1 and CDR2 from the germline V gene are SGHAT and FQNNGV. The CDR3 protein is CASSLETGPSYEQYF. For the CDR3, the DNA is TGTGCCAGCAGCTTAGAGACAGGGCCTTCCTACGAGCAGTACTTC.

CDR3: CASEQATNTGELFF. In DNA form, the CDR3 reads TGTGCCAGCGAACAGGCAACGAACACCGGGGAGCTGTTTTTT. The chain carries TRBV2 and TRBJ2-2; D possibly corresponds to TRBD1 (5 bases). The V gene's germline CDR1 is SNHLY and CDR2 FYNNEI. The CDR3 has 14 amino acids. With 8 bases removed from V and 0 bases from J, the gap between germline ends came to 10 bases.

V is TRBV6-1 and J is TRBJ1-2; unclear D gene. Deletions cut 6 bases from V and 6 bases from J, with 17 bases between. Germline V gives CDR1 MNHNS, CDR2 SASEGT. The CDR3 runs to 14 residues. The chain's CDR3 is CASSEAGGLDGYTF. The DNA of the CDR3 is TGTGCCAGCAGCGAGGCGGGAGGATTGGATGGCTACACCTTC.

The CDR3 DNA reads as TGCAGCGTTGAAGGTCACAGGGGATCGAACACTGAAGCTTTCTTT. It yields the protein CSVEGHRGSNTEAFF. The V gene is TRBV29-1, the J gene TRBJ1-1; 7 bases match TRBD1. V shed 1 base, J shed 1 base, and the junction held 6 bases outside the gene matches. Germline values: CDR1 SQVTM, CDR2 ANQGSEA. The CDR3 is 15 residues long.

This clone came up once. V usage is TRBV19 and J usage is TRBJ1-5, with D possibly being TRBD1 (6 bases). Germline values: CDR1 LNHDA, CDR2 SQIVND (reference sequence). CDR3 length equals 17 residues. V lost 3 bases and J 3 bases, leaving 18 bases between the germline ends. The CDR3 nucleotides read TGTGCCAGTAGTATCCAACAGGTGAGGGGGAACAATCAGCCCCAGCATTTT. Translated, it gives CASSIQQVRGNNQPQHF.

The CDR3 DNA sequence: TGTGCCAGCAGCGTTTTACAGGGGAGCGTCACTGAAGCTTTCTTT. This sequence encodes CASSVLQGSVTEAFF. The chain employs TRBV9 and TRBJ1-1; 7 bases fit TRBD1. Germline V gene sequence: CDR1 SGDLS, CDR2 YYNGEE. With 2 bases clipped from V and 4 bases from J, the junction kept 8 bases outside the gene matches. The CDR3 is 15 amino acids.

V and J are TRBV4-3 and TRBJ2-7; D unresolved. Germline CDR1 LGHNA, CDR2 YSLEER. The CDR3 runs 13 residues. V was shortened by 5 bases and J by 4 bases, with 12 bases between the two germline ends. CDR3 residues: CASSSESGYEQYF. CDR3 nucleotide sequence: TGCGCCAGCAGCTCCGAGTCGGGTTACGAGCAGTACTTC.

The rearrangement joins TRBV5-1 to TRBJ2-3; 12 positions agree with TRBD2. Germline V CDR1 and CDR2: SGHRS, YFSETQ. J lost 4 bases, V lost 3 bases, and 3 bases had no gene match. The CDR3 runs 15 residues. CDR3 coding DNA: TGCGCCAGCAGCTGGACTAGCGGGGTGGCAGATACGCAGTATTTT. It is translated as CASSWTSGVADTQYF.

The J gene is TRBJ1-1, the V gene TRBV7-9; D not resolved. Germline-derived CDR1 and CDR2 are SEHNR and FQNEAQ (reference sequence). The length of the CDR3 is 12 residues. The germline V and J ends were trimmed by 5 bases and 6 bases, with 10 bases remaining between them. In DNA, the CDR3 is TGTGCCAGCAGCCGACTGGACTCTGAAGCTTTCTTT. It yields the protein CASSRLDSEAFF.

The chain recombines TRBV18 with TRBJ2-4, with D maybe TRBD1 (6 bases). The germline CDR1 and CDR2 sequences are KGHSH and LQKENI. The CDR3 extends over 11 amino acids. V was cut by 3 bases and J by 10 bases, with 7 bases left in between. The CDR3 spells CASSPDRIQYF. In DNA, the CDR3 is TGTGCCAGCTCACCCGACAGGATTCAGTACTTC.

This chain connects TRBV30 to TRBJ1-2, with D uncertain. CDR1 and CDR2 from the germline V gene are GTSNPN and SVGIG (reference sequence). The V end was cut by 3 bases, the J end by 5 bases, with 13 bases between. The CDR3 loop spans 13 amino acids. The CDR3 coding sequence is TGTGCCTGGAGCCTGGGGAGGGAATATGGCTACACCTTC. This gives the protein CAWSLGREYGYTF.

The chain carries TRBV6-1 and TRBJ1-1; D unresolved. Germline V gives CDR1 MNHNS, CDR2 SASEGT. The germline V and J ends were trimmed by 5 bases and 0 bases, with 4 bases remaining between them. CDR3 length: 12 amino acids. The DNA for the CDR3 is TGTGCCAGCAGTCGGGTGAACACTGAAGCTTTCTTT. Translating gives CASSRVNTEAFF.

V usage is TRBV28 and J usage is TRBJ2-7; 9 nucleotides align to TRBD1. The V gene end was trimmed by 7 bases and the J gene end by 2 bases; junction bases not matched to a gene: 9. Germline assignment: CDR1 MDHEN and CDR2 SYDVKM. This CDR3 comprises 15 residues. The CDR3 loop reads CASNPPGTGTYEQYF. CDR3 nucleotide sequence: TGTGCCAGCAACCCCCCAGGGACAGGGACCTACGAGCAGTACTTC.

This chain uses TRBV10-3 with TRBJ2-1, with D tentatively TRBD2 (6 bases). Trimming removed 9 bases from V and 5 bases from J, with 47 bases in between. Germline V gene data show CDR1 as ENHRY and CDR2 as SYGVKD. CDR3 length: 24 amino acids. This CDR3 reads CAMRNLPVRWRESNGQGEHNEQFF. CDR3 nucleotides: TGTGCCATGCGAAATTTGCCTGTCAGGTGGAGGGAATCCAACGGGCAGGGCGAACACAATGAGCAGTTCTTC.

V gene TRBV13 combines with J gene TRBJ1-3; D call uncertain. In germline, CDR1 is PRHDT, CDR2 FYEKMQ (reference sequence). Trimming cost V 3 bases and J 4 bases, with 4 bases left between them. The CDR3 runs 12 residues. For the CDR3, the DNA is TGTGCCAGCAGCTTGGGCGGAAACACCATATATTTT. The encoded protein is CASSLGGNTIYF.

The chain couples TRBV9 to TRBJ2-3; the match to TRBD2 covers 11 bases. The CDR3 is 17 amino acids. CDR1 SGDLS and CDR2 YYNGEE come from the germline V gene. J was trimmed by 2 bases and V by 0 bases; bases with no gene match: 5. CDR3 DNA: TGTGCCAGCAGCGTAGGGAGACTAGCGGGGACCACAGATACGCAGTATTTT. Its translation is CASSVGRLAGTTDTQYF.

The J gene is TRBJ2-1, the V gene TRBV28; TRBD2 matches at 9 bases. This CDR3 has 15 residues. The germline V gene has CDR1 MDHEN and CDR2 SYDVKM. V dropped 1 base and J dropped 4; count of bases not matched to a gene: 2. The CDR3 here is CASSLSRGGYNEQFF. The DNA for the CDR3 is TGTGCCAGCAGTTTATCGCGGGGGGGATACAATGAGCAGTTCTTC.

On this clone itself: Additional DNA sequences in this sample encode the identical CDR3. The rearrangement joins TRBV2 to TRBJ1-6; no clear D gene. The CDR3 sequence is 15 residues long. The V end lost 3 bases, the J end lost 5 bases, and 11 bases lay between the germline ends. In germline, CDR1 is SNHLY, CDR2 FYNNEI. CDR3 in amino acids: CASSDGFGDNSPLHF. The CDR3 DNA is TGTGCCAGCAGTGATGGGTTCGGGGATAATTCACCCCTCCACTTT.

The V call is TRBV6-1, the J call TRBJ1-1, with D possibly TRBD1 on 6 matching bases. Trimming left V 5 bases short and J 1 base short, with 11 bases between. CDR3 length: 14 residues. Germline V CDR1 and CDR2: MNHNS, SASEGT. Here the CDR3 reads CASSTGQSNTEAFF. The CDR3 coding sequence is TGTGCCAGCAGTACTGGACAGTCGAACACTGAAGCTTTCTTT.

The CDR3 coding sequence is TGTGCCAGCAGCCACAACAGGGGCCCTAAGGGCGGCTACACCTTC. Translating it yields CASSHNRGPKGGYTF. V usage is TRBV7-6 and J usage is TRBJ1-2; 7 bases agree with TRBD1. There are 15 residues in the CDR3. Looked up from germline, CDR1 is SGHVS and CDR2 is FNYEAQ. With V trimmed by 5 bases and J by 8 bases, 14 bases remained unmatched.

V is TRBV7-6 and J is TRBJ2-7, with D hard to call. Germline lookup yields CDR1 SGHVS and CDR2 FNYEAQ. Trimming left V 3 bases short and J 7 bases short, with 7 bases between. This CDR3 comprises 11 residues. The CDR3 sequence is CASSLGREQYF. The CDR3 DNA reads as TGTGCCAGCAGCTTGGGCAGGGAGCAGTACTTC.

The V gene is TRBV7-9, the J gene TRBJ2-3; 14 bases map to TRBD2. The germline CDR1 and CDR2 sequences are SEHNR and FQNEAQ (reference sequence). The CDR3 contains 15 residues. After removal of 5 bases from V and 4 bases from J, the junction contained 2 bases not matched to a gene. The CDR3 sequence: CASSVTSGGADTQYF. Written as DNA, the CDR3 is TGTGCCAGCAGCGTGACTAGCGGGGGGGCAGATACGCAGTATTTT.

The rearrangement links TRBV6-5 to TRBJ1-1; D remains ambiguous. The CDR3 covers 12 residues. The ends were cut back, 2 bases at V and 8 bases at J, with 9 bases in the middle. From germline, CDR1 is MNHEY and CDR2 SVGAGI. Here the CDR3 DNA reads TGTGCCAGCAGTTACGGGGAGACAGAAGCTTTCTTT. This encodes CASSYGETEAFF.

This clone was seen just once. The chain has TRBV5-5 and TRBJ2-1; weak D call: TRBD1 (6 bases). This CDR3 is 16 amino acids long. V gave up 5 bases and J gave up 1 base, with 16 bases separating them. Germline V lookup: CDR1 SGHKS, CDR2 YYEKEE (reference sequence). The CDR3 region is CASSSRGGESYNEQFF. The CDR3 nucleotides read TGTGCCAGCAGTTCCAGGGGTGGGGAATCCTACAATGAGCAGTTCTTC.

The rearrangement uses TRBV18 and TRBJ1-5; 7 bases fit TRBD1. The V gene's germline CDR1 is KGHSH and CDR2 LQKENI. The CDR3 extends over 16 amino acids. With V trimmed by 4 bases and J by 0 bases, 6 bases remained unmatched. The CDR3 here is CASSQGTANSNQPQHF. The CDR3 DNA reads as TGTGCCAGCTCACAAGGGACAGCAAATAGCAATCAGCCCCAGCATTTT.

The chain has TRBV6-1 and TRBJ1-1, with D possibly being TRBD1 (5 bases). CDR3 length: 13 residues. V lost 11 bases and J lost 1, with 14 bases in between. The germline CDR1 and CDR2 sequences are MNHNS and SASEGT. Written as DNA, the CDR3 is TGTGCCCCAGAACGACAGTCGAACACTGAAGCTTTCTTT. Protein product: CAPERQSNTEAFF.